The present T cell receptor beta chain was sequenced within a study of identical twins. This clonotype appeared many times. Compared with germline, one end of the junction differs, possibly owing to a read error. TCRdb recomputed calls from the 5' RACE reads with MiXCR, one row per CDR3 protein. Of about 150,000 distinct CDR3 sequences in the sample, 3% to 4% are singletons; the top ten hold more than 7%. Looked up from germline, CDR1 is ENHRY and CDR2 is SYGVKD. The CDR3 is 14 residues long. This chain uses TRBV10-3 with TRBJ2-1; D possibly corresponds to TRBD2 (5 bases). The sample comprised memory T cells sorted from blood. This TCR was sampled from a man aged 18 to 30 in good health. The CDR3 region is CAIRDGPREGEQFF. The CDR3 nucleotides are TGTGCCATCCGTGATGGACCGCGTGAGGGTGAGCAGTTCTTC.